This T cell receptor beta chain appears in the sequencing data of a study of siplizumab effects on memory and regulatory T cells. Whole-study findings and limits: Proliferating Tregs in siplizumab cultures were never verified as suppressive. The study found that mappable alloreactive CD4+ clones averaged nearly 70% Treg-derived with siplizumab and approximately 28% in controls. Unstimulated naive T cells seemed to show more diversity than memory cells did, and they also seemed to be among the major contributors to the alloresponse. Naive-or-memory phenotypes were unassignable for roughly 80-97% of proliferating CD4+ or CD8+ clones.

With regard to this clone: Its cognate antigen is unknown.

Sequenced by immunoSEQ multiplex PCR; TCRdb stores in-frame clones only, minus some. The data contain over 60,000 clones, about 90% of them singletons. The CDR3 is 14 residues long. V was pared by 3 bases and J by 0 bases, with 9 bases between. In germline, CDR1 is SGDLS, CDR2 YYNGEE. This sequence was found in a human donor in good health. The specimen was CD8+ T cells sorted from blood. The J gene is TRBJ1-2, the V gene TRBV9; no firm D call. The CDR3 DNA follows: TGTGCCAGCAGCGCCGCAGGTTCTAACTATGGCTACACCTTC. Translation gives CASSAAGSNYGYTF.